The 21 T cell receptor beta chains reported below all come from one sample, sequenced in a study of regulatory T cells in long-lasting Graves disease. CDR3-region Arm-PCR and iRepertoire HTBI primers produced the TCR beta libraries. MiXCR, run by TCRdb on the multiplex PCR reads, gives a single entry per CDR3 protein. There are over 450,000 distinct CDR3 sequences in the sample; 12% occur only once, and roughly 9.3% lies in the top ten. Time point of the sample: newly diagnosed GD, antithyroid drugs for less than 3 months. RNA extracted from PBMCs served as the sequencing template. This sample was also put to use in a study of T cells in Graves' hyperthyroidism and ophthalmopathy.

Material: peripheral blood mononuclear cells (PBMCs), obtained at new diagnosis, from a patient treated with antithyroid drugs. The receptor source for this set is a woman younger than 45 with Graves disease.

This chain uses TRBV7-2 with TRBJ1-2, with D possibly TRBD1 on 5 matching bases. Germline-derived CDR1 and CDR2 are SGHTA and FQGNSA. V lost 1 base, J lost 7 bases, and 16 bases lay in between. This CDR3 contains 15 residues. Written as DNA, the CDR3 is TGTGCCAGCAGCTTAGGGACCGGGACGGCTTCTGGCTACACCTTC. As protein: CASSLGTGTASGYTF.

This clonotype was counted many times. The chain recombines TRBV6-5 with TRBJ2-7, with 7 bases lining up with TRBD1. With 3 bases clipped from V and 2 bases from J, the junction kept 13 bases outside the gene matches. Per the germline V gene, CDR1 is MNHEY and CDR2 is SVGAGI. The CDR3 covers 17 residues. Here the CDR3 DNA reads TGTGCCAGCAGTTATGGGGCCCCGGGACAGAGCCCCTACGAGCAGTACTTC. Amino acids: CASSYGAPGQSPYEQYF.

This clonotype has a count of ten or more. The V call is TRBV2, the J call TRBJ1-1, with 8 bases identical to TRBD1. Trimming took 7 bases from V and 7 from J; bases not matched to a gene: 14. The CDR3 length is 15 residues. Germline loops: CDR1 SNHLY, CDR2 FYNNEI. CDR3 coding DNA: TGTGCCAGCATGACTCTTTCGGGACAGGCCCATGAAGCTTTCTTT. Translating it yields CASMTLSGQAHEAFF.

Many counts were recorded for this clonotype. The gene calls are TRBV7-6 and TRBJ1-1; D is possibly TRBD1 (5 bases). This CDR3 is built from 14 residues. Trimming removed 5 bases at V and 7 bases at J, with 17 bases between. Germline values: CDR1 SGHVS, CDR2 FNYEAQ. The CDR3 reads CASSLGAWGDEAFF. For the CDR3, the DNA is TGTGCCAGCAGCCTAGGGGCTTGGGGGGATGAAGCTTTCTTT.

This clonotype was recorded many times. The rearrangement links TRBV18 to TRBJ2-2; TRBD1 might be the D (5 bases). Deletions cut 3 bases from V and 6 bases from J, with 17 bases between. Looked up from germline, CDR1 is KGHSH and CDR2 is LQKENI. There are 16 residues in the CDR3. In DNA form, the CDR3 reads TGTGCCAGCTCACCGGTCGGGTTCCGACAGTCCGGGGAGCTGTTTTTT. Its protein product is CASSPVGFRQSGELFF.

This clonotype was recorded many times. The chain recombines TRBV7-9 with TRBJ1-1, with unresolved D. The germline V gene has CDR1 SEHNR and CDR2 FQNEAQ (reference sequence). The V gene lost 1 base and the J gene lost 7 bases, with 1 base spanning the gap. The CDR3 runs 10 residues. DNA of the CDR3: TGTGCCAGCAGCTTAGTTGAAGCTTTCTTT. Translating gives CASSLVEAFF.

This clonotype was found many times. The chain uses TRBV7-9 and TRBJ2-7, with 9 bases that match TRBD2. The V gene end was trimmed by 4 bases and the J gene end by 6 bases; junction bases not matched to a gene: 13. The CDR3 totals 16 residues. Germline lookup yields CDR1 SEHNR and CDR2 FQNEAQ (reference sequence). The CDR3 DNA sequence: TGTGCCAGCAGCTCTGCCCGGGGGCGGGAGGGCCGCGAGCAGTACTTC. It specifies CASSSARGREGREQYF.

The chain uses TRBV2 and TRBJ2-7; maybe TRBD1 (6 bases). CDR3 size: 13 residues. Germline-derived CDR1 and CDR2 are SNHLY and FYNNEI. V gave up 8 bases and J gave up 3 bases, with 14 bases separating them. Here the CDR3 DNA reads TGTGCCAGCGGGGCAGGGGCTGACTACGAGCAGTACTTC. This sequence encodes CASGAGADYEQYF.

This clonotype was counted many times. The chain links TRBV11-2 to TRBJ2-3; D is ambiguous. Trimming shortened V by 5 bases and J by 0 bases, and 15 bases separated the two germline ends. Germline CDR1 SGHAT, CDR2 FQNNGV. The CDR3 runs to 16 residues. CDR3 loop: CASSPIWNPSTDTQYF. The CDR3 nucleotides are TGTGCCAGCAGCCCCATATGGAACCCTAGCACAGATACGCAGTATTTT.

In this sample, this clonotype turned up many times. The chain joins TRBV10-2 to TRBJ1-4; possibly TRBD1 for D (6 bases). Germline values: CDR1 WSHSY, CDR2 SAAADI. V was cut by 4 bases and J by 0 bases, with 9 bases left in between. The CDR3 runs 15 residues. Here the CDR3 DNA reads TGCGCCAGCAGTGTATACAGGGCAACTAATGAAAAACTGTTTTTT. Translated: CASSVYRATNEKLFF.

This clonotype was detected many times. The chain couples TRBV7-9 to TRBJ1-2; no reliable D call. The V end lost 5 bases, the J end lost 6 bases, and 13 bases lay between the germline ends. This CDR3 is built from 13 residues. Germline lookup yields CDR1 SEHNR and CDR2 FQNEAQ (reference sequence). The CDR3 DNA reads as TGTGCCAGCAGCCTTGGTCTGGAGGATGGCTACACCTTC. It is translated as CASSLGLEDGYTF. Full variable domain (rest looked up from reference TRBV7-9 and TRBJ1-2): DTGVSQNPRHKITKRGQNVTFRCDPISEHNRLYWYRQTLGQGPEFLTYFQNEAQLEKSRLLSDRFSAERPKGSFSTLEIQRTEQGDSAMYLCASSLGLEDGYTFGSGTRLTVV.

This clonotype occurred many times. The rearrangement joins TRBV10-3 to TRBJ2-1; the D call may be TRBD1 or TRBD2 (6 bases each). The V gene's germline CDR1 is ENHRY and CDR2 SYGVKD. The CDR3 has 17 residues. Trimming cost V 3 bases and J 8 bases, with 23 bases left between them. Here the CDR3 reads CAISDILVGGNRDEQFF. The CDR3 DNA reads as TGTGCCATCAGTGACATTTTGGTGGGCGGGAACAGGGATGAGCAGTTCTTC.

V is TRBV5-1 and J is TRBJ2-3; D is possibly TRBD1 (5 bases). The CDR3 is 14 residues long. Germline V CDR1 and CDR2: SGHRS, YFSETQ. Trimming stripped 4 bases from V and 0 bases from J, with 9 bases between. CDR3 nucleotides: TGCGCCAGCAGCAGACAGAAAAGCACAGATACGCAGTATTTT. Encoded protein: CASSRQKSTDTQYF.

This clonotype was seen repeatedly, ten times or more. The J gene is TRBJ2-1, the V gene TRBV6-5, with TRBD2 matching over 14 bases. There are 19 residues in the CDR3. Per the germline V gene, CDR1 is MNHEY and CDR2 is SVGAGI. With 0 bases clipped from V and 7 bases from J, the junction kept 11 bases outside the gene matches. This CDR3 is CASSYSIPLTSGRGNEQFF. The DNA for the CDR3 is TGTGCCAGCAGTTACTCAATTCCCCTGACTAGCGGGAGGGGGAATGAGCAGTTCTTC.

This clonotype was seen ten or more times. The rearrangement uses TRBV9 and TRBJ2-7; 7 nucleotides align to TRBD1. Per the germline V gene, CDR1 is SGDLS and CDR2 is YYNGEE. V gave up 3 bases and J gave up 2 bases; unmatched junction bases: 5. The CDR3 contains 14 residues. CDR3 DNA sequence: TGTGCCAGCAGCGAACACGGACAGGCCTACGAGCAGTACTTC. Translation: CASSEHGQAYEQYF.

The V and J genes are TRBV6-5 and TRBJ2-3; 12 bases map to TRBD2. In germline, CDR1 is MNHEY, CDR2 SVGAGI. Trimming cost V 2 bases and J 0 bases; bases outside gene matches: 3. This CDR3 region has 17 residues. The CDR3 DNA follows: TGTGCCAGCAGTTACACTGGGACTAGCGGGAGCACAGATACGCAGTATTTT. It encodes CASSYTGTSGSTDTQYF.

This clonotype was seen at least ten times. The V call is TRBV29-1, the J call TRBJ2-3, with 7 bases lining up with TRBD2. The CDR3 is 14 residues long. CDR1 SQVTM and CDR2 ANQGSEA come from the germline V gene. Trimming at V came to 2 bases and at J to 6 bases, leaving 8 bases not matched to a gene. CDR3 DNA: TGCAGCGTTGAACAGGGAGGGCCGGGGGATACGCAGTATTTT. The encoded protein is CSVEQGGPGDTQYF.

The chain combines TRBV7-2 with TRBJ1-1, with D perhaps TRBD1 (6 bases). This CDR3 region has 14 residues. Trimming took off 3 bases at V and 5 bases at J, with 13 bases between the two ends. CDR1 and CDR2 (germline): SGHTA, FQGNSA. The CDR3 bases are TGTGCCAGCAGCTTCCCGGGGGCTTGGACTGAAGCTTTCTTT. This gives the protein CASSFPGAWTEAFF.

The sample holds many counts of this clonotype. J is TRBJ2-7 and V is TRBV14; 9 bases are a match to TRBD2. Germline trimming cut 4 bases from V and 4 bases from J; bases unmatched to any gene: 8. The CDR3 runs to 15 residues. Germline CDR1 reads SGHDN; CDR2 reads FVKESK. The CDR3 here is CASSPSGISIYEQYF. The CDR3 coding sequence is TGTGCCAGCAGCCCTAGCGGGATCTCGATTTACGAGCAGTACTTC.

This clonotype was counted between two and nine times. This rearrangement joins TRBV30 to TRBJ1-2; D uncertain. This CDR3 contains 15 residues. The germline gives CDR1 GTSNPN, CDR2 SVGIG (reference sequence). The V end lost 4 bases, the J end lost 0 bases, and 15 bases lay between the germline ends. The CDR3 region is CAWIPRRVPNYGYTF. In DNA form, the CDR3 reads TGTGCCTGGATCCCAAGGAGGGTACCTAACTATGGCTACACCTTC.

This clonotype has at least ten counts. The chain is built from TRBV6-1 and TRBJ2-3, with TRBD2 matching over 7 bases. CDR1 MNHNS and CDR2 SASEGT come from the germline V gene. The CDR3 is 13 amino acids. V dropped 6 bases and J dropped 5; count of bases not matched to a gene: 5. The CDR3 sequence is CASRAGTLDTQYF. DNA of the CDR3: TGTGCCAGCAGAGCGGGGACCTTAGATACGCAGTATTTT.